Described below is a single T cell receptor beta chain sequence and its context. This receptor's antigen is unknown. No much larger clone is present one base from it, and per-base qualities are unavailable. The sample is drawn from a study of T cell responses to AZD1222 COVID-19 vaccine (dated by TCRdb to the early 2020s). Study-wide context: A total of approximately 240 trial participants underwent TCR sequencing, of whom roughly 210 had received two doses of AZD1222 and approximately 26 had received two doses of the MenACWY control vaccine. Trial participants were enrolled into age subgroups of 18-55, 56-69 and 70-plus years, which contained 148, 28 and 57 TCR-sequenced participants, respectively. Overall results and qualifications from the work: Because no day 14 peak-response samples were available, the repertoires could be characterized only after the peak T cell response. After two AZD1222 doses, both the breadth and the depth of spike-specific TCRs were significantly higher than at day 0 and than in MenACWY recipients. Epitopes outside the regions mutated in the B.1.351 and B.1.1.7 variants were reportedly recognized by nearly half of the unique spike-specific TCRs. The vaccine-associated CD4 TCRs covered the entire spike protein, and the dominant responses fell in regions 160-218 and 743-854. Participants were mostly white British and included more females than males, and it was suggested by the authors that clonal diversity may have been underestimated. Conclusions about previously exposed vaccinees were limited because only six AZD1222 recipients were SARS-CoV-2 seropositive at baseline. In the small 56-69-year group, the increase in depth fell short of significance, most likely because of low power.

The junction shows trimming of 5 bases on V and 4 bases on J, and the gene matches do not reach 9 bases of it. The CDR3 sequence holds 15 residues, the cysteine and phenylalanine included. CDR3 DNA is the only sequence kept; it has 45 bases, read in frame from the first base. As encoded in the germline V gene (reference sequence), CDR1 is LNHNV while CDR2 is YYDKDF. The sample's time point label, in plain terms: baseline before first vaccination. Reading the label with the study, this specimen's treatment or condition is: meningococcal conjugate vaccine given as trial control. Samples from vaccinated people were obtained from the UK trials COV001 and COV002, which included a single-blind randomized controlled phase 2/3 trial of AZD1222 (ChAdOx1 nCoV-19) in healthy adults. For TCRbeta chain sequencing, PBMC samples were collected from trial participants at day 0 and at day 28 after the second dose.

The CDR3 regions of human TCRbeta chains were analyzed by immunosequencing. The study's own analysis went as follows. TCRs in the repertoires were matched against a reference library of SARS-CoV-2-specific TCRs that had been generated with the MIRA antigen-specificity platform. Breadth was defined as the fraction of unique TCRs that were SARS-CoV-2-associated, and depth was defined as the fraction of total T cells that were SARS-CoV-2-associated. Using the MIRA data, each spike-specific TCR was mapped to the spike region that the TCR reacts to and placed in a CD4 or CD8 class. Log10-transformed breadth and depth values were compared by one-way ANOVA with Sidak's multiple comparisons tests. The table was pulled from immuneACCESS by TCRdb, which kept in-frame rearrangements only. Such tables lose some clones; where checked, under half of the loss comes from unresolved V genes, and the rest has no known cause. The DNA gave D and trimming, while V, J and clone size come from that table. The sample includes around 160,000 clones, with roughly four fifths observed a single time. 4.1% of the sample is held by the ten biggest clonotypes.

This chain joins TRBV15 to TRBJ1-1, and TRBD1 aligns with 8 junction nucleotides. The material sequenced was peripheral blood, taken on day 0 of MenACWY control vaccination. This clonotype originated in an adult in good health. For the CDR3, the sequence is CATSLGLTGGTEAFF. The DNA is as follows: TGTGCCACCAGCCTGGGTCTCACAGGGGGCACTGAAGCTTTCTTT.